This T cell receptor (beta chain) came from a study of shared clonotypes between healthy human individuals. This table comes from immunoSEQ multiplex PCR, and its TCRdb copy is limited to in-frame clones, with some not included. The sample has some 380,000 clones, 96% seen once; the top ten hold 0.25% to 0.35%. The study's findings and limits: In the sorted subsets, rarefaction showed sequencing was incomplete despite large depth.

The trim removed 1 base at V and 8 bases at J, leaving 9 bases unmatched. The CDR3 loop spans 16 amino acids. In germline, CDR1 is SGHTA, CDR2 FQGNSA. On this clone itself: The antigen remains unidentified.

This chain joins TRBV7-2 and TRBJ2-1; 9 nucleotides agree with TRBD2. The sequenced sample consisted of memory CD8+ T cells sorted from blood. Sample subset: CD45RO+ cells pooled with CCR7-negative TemRA cells. The origin of this receptor is a man aged 30 to 39 in good health. The CDR3 sequence is CASSLVGSGSSHEQFF. In nucleotides, the CDR3 is TGTGCCAGCAGCTTAGTGGGTAGCGGGAGTAGTCATGAGCAGTTCTTC.